This T cell receptor (beta chain) was captured in a study of shared clonotypes between healthy human individuals. TCRdb's copy holds only in-frame clones and misses some; the assay was immunoSEQ multiplex PCR. The sample includes hundreds of thousands of clones, roughly four fifths seen only once; the top ten take around 13%. Germline V gene sequence: CDR1 LGHNA, CDR2 YSLEER. Trimming took 0 bases from V and 1 from J, leaving 19 bases between them. CDR3 length: 19 amino acids. This clone showed up just once. Sequenced: PBMCs. This rearrangement joins TRBV4-3 to TRBJ1-5; D possibly corresponds to TRBD1 (5 bases). The receptor was isolated from a woman aged 35 to 49 in good health. Some clones in this sample may be carry-over from other donors' samples. The CDR3 DNA sequence: TGCGCCAGCAGCCAAGAAGCACCTCGGGGACGGGGGAGCAATCAGCCCCAGCATTTT. This sequence encodes CASSQEAPRGRGSNQPQHF.